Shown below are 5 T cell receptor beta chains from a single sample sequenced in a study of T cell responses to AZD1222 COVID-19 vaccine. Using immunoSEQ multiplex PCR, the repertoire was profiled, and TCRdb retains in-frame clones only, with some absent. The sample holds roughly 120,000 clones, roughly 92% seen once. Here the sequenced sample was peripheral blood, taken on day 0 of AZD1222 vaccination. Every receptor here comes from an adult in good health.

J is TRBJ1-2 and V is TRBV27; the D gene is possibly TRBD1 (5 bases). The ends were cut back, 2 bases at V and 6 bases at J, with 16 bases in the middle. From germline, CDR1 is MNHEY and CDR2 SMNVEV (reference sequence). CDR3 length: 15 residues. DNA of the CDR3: TGTGCCAGCAGTTTAGTGTCGGGGGGTCCAGATGGCTACACCTTC. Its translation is CASSLVSGGPDGYTF.

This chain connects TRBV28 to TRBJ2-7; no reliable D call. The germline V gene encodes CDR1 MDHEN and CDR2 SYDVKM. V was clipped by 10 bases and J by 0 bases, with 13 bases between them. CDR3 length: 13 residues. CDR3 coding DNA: TGTGCCACCGACGGGCAGAGCTCCTACGAGCAGTACTTC. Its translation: CATDGQSSYEQYF.

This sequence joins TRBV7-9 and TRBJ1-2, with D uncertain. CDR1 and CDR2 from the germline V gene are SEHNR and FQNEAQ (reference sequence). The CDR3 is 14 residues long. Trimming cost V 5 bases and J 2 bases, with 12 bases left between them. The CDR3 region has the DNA TGTGCCAGCAGCGGAAGAGGCAGGAACTATGGCTACACCTTC. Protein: CASSGRGRNYGYTF.

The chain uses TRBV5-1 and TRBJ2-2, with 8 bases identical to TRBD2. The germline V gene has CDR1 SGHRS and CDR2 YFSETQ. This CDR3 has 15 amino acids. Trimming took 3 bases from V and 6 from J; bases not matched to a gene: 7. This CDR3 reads CASSSDSGDAGELFF. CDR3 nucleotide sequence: TGCGCCAGCAGCTCCGATAGCGGGGATGCCGGGGAGCTGTTTTTT.

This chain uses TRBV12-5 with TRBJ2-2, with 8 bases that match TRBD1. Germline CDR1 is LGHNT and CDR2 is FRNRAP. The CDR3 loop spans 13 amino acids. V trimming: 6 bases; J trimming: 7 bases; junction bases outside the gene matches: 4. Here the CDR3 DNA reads TGTGCTAGTGGGGACAGGGCTGGCGGGGAGCTGTTTTTT. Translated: CASGDRAGGELFF.